This T cell receptor (beta chain) comes out of a study of blood T cells in healthy people across ages (dated by TCRdb to the mid-2010s). As for the study more broadly: In model experiments, template switching captured roughly one uniquely barcoded TCR beta cDNA molecule for every two T cells. The study measured age-related changes in TCR beta repertoire diversity using deep sequencing normalized with unique cDNA molecular identifiers. The donors were split into four age groups: young (average around 15 years), middle-aged (39), aged (approximately 59) and long-lived (approximately 80). The study analyzed two additional independent replicas of 1 million unique cDNA reads from the same blood draw for two donors, one aged 18 to 30 and one aged 80 or older. To avoid experimental bias, donors of different ages were randomly spread across the sequencing lanes. The research as a whole found: There was a strong correlation between observed TCR beta diversity and the percentage of naive T cells measured by flow cytometry. Observed TCR beta diversity per million T cells fell roughly linearly with age, and a significant reduction was already apparent by age about 43. Since profiling was done on bulk unsorted PBMCs, naive and antigen-experienced compartments could not be conclusively compared. Compared with the aged group, the long-lived group had more naive CD4+ T cells, fewer expanded clones and increased TCR diversity, a pattern suggesting age selection. The CMV infection status of donors was not known, potentially confounding age-related changes in expanded clonotypes. Total diversity estimates from one million sequenced T cells were considered lower bounds and underestimates.

Libraries came from 5' RACE. The sequencer was an Illumina HiSeq 2500. A second PCR of 7 to 11 cycles was performed with a sample-barcoded 5' primer and a J-beta primer mix. Each TCR beta cDNA molecule received a unique molecular identifier from a template-switch 5' adaptor carrying 12 random nucleotides. At least 2.5 million CDR3-containing paired-end reads were obtained from each sample. First-strand cDNA synthesis was performed from all RNA using the Mint cDNA synthesis kit, with priming by a TRBC-specific oligonucleotide. All cDNA was treated with uracil-DNA glycosylase and then went through a first 18-cycle PCR with the universal primers M1SS and BC2_uni_R. Under the source paper's analysis protocol: For normalization, 1 million high-quality reads, each with a distinct molecular identifier, were randomly selected from each sample. Instead of being binned into consensus sequences, reads with shared molecular identifiers were discarded. MiTCR, with a Q25 quality threshold and the strictest error-elimination algorithm, was used for CDR3 identification, clonotype clustering and error correction. Lower-bound total TCR beta diversity was estimated with a nonparametric unseen species model using Euler transformation. TCRdb redid the processing of the public reads, applying fastp at Q25 and MiXCR, and retained in-frame beta chains. All rows with the same CDR3 protein become a single entry with the most common DNA and genes. TCRdb, not the original authors, processed these V and J calls. This sample has hundreds of thousands of distinct CDR3 sequences in its table, and about 52% of those were observed once. The biggest ten clones account for around 53% of the sample.

Counted from cysteine to phenylalanine, this CDR3 has 15 amino acids. Solely the CDR3 DNA is kept, with 45 bases framed from the first base. CDR1 and CDR2 are read off the germline V gene as SGHAT and FQNNGV. After removal of 2 bases from V and 2 bases from J, the junction retains 5 bases not matched to a gene. On this clonotype itself: Its cognate antigen has yet to be identified. Base qualities were left out, and no much larger clone turns up one base away.

The donors were roughly 38 Caucasian individuals from Russia, aged roughly 6 to 90 years, who were systemically healthy. Each donor gave 8 to 10 milliliters of peripheral blood, drawn into EDTA-treated Vacutainer tubes. Ficoll-Paque density-gradient centrifugation was used to isolate PBMCs, with at least 7 million per sample. Total RNA was extracted from PBMCs with Trizol reagent, with at least 5.5 micrograms obtained per sample. For every donor, an aliquot of PBMCs went through flow cytometry to measure the percentages of naive CD45RAhigh/CD27high T cells. The receptor's source is a man aged 60 to 75 in good health. The sequence joins TRBV11-2 to TRBJ2-7; 8 nucleotides in the junction match TRBD2. The sample was blood. The CDR3 loop reads CASSLQVAGTYEQYF. The DNA sequence is as follows: TGTGCCAGCAGCTTACAGGTAGCGGGAACCTACGAGCAGTACTTC. Supplemented by the reference TRBV11-2 and TRBJ2-7 proteins around the CDR3, the complete variable domain is EAGVAQSPRYKIIEKRQSVAFWCNPISGHATLYWYQQILGQGPKLLIQFQNNGVVDDSQLPKDRFSAERLKGVDSTLKIQPAKLEDSAVYLCASSLQVAGTYEQYFGPGTRLTVT.